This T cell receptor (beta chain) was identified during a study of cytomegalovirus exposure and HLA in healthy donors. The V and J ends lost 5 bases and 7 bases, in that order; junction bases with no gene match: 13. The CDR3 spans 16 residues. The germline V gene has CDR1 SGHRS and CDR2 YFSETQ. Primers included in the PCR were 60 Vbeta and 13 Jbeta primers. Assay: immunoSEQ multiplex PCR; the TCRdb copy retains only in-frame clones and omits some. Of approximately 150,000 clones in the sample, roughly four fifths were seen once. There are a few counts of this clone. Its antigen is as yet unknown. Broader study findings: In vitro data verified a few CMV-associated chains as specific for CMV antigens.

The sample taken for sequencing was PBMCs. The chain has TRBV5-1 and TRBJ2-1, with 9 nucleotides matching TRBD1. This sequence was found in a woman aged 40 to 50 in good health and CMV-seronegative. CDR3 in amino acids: CASSQIQGAALNEQFF. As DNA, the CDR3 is TGCGCCAGCAGTCAGATACAGGGGGCAGCCTTAAATGAGCAGTTCTTC.